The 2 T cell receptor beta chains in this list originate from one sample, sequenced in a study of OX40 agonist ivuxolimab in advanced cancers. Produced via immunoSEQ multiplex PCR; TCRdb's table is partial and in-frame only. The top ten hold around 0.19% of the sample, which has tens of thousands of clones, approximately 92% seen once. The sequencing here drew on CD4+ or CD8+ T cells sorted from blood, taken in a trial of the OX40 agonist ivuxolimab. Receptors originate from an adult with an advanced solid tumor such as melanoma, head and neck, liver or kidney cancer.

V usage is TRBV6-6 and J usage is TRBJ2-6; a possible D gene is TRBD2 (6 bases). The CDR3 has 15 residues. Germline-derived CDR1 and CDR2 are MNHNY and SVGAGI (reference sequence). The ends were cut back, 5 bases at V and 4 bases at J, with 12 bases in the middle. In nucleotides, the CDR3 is TGTGCCAGCAGTGGAGGGTTTGCGGGGGCCAACGTCCTGACTTTC. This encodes CASSGGFAGANVLTF.

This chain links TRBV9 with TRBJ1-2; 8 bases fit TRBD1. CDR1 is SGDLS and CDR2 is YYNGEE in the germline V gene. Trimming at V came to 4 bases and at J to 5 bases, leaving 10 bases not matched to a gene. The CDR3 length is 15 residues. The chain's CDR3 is CASSPGGQAHYGYTF. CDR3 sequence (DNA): TGTGCCAGCAGCCCAGGGGGACAGGCCCATTATGGCTACACCTTC.